This T cell receptor beta chain comes out of a study of blood T cells in healthy people across ages. Alongside a J-beta primer mix, a sample-barcoded 5' primer served in a second PCR lasting about 6 to 11 cycles. Each CDR3 protein gets one entry after TCRdb re-called the 5' RACE reads with MiXCR. The data hold some 700,000 distinct CDR3 sequences, with roughly 43% observed a single time. The CDR3 contains 14 residues. Germline V lookup: CDR1 DFQATT, CDR2 SNEGSKA (reference sequence). For this clonotype: At one end the junction does not follow the germline gene, possibly because of a read error.

The sequencing input was blood. The chain combines TRBV20-1 with TRBJ2-3; a possible D gene is TRBD2 (5 bases). The receptor comes from a woman aged 55-69 years in good health. This CDR3 is CSASIGLGTDMQYF. The CDR3 nucleotides are TGCAGTGCTAGTATAGGACTCGGCACAGATATGCAGTATTTT.